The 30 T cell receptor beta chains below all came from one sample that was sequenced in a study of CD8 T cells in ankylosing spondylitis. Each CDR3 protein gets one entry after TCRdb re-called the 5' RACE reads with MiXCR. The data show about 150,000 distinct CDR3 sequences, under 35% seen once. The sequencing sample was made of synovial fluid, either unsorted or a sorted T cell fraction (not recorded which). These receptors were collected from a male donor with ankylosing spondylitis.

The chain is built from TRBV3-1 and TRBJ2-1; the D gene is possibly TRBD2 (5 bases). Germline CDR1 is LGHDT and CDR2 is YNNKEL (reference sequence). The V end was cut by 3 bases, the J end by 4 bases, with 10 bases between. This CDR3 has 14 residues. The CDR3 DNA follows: TGTGCCAGCAGCCACCAAAGGAGGTACAATGAGCAGTTCTTC. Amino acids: CASSHQRRYNEQFF.

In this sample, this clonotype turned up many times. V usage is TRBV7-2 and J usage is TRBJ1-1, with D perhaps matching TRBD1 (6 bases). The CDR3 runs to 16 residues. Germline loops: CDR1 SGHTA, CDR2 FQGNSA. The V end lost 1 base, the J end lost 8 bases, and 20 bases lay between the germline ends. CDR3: CASSLGRGIQGGEAFF. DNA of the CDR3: TGTGCCAGCAGCTTAGGAAGAGGGATACAGGGAGGGGAAGCTTTCTTT.

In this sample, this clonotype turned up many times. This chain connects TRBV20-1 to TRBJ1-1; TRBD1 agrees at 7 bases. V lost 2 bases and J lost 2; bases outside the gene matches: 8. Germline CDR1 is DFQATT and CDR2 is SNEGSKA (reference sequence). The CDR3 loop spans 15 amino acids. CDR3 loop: CSARSREGANTEAFF. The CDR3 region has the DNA TGCAGTGCTAGATCAAGGGAGGGGGCCAACACTGAAGCTTTCTTT.

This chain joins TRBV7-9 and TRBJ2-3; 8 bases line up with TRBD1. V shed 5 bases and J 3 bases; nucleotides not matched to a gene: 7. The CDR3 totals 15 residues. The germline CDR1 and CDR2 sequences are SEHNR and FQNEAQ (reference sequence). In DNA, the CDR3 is TGTGCCAGCAGCCCGAACAGGGGGAGGACAGATACGCAGTATTTT. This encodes CASSPNRGRTDTQYF. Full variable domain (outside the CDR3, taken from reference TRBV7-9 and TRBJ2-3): DTGVSQNPRHKITKRGQNVTFRCDPISEHNRLYWYRQTLGQGPEFLTYFQNEAQLEKSRLLSDRFSAERPKGSFSTLEIQRTEQGDSAMYLCASSPNRGRTDTQYFGPGTRLTVL.

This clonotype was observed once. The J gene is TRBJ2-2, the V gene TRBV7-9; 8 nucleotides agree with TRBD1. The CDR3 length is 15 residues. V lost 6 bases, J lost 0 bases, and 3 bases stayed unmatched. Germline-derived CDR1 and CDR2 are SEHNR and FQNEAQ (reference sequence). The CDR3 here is CASSDRGPNTGELFF. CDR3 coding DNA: TGTGCCAGCAGTGACAGGGGTCCGAACACCGGGGAGCTGTTTTTT.

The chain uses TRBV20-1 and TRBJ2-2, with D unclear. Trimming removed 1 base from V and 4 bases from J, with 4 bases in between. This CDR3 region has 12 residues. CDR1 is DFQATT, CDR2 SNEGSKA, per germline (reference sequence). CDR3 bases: TGCAGTGCTAGAGGGGCCACCGGGGAGCTGTTTTTT. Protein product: CSARGATGELFF.

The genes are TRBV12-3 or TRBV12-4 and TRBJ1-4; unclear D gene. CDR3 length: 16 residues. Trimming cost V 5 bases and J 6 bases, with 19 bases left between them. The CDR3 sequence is CASSPRRRSGYEKLFF. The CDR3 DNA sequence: TGTGCCAGCAGTCCCCGCCGACGGTCGGGTTATGAAAAACTGTTTTTT.

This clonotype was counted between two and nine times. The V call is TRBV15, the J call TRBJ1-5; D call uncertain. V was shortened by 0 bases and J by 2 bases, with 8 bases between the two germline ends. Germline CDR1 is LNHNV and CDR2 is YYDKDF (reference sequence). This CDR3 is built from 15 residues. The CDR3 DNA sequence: TGTGCCACCAGCAGAGATTACGGGGGCAATCAGCCCCAGCATTTT. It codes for CATSRDYGGNQPQHF.

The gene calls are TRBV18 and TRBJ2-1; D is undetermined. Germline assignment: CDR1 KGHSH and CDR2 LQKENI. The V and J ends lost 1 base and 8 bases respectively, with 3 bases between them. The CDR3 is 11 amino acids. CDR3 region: CASSPQDEQFF. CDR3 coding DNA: TGTGCCAGCTCACCACAGGATGAGCAGTTCTTC.

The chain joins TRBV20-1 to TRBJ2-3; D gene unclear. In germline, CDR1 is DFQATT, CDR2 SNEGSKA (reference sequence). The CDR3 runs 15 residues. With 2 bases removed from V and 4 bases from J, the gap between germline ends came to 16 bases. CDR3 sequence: CSARSYYSGADTQYF. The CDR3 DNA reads TGCAGTGCTAGATCTTACTACTCCGGCGCAGATACGCAGTATTTT.

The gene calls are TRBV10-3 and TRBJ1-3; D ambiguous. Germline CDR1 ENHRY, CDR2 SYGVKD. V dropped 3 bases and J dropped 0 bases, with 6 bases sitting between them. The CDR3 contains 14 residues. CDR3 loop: CAISEGYSGNTIYF. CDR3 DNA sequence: TGTGCCATCAGTGAAGGGTACTCTGGAAACACCATATATTTT.

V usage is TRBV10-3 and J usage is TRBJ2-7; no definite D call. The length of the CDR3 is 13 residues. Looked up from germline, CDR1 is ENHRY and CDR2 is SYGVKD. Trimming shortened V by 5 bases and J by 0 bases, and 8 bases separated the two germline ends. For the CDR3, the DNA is TGTGCCATCAGTCAGTTGAGCTCCTACGAGCAGTACTTC. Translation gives CAISQLSSYEQYF.

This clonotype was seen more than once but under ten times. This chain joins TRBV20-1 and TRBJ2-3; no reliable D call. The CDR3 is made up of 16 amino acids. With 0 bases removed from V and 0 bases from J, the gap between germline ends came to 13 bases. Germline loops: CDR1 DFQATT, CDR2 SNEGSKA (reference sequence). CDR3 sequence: CSAREDPTPSTDTQYF. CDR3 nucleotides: TGCAGTGCTAGAGAGGACCCTACTCCTAGCACAGATACGCAGTATTTT.

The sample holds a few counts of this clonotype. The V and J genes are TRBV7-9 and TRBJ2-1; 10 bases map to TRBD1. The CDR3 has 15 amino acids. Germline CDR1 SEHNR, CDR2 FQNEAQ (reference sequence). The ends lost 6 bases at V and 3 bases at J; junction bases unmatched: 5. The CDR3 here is CASSTGTGDYNEQFF. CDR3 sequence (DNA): TGTGCCAGCAGTACGGGGACAGGGGACTACAATGAGCAGTTCTTC.

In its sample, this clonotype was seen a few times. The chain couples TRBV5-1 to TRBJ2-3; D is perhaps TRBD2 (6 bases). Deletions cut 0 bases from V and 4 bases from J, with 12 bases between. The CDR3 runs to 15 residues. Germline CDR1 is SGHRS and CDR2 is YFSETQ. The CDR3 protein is CASSLELADPDTQYF. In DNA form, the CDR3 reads TGCGCCAGCAGCTTGGAACTAGCAGACCCAGATACGCAGTATTTT.

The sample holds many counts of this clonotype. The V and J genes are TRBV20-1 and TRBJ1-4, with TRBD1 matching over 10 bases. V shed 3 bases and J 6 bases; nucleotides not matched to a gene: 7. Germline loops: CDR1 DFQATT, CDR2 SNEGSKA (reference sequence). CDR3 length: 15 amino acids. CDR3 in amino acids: CSARPMTGGYEKLFF. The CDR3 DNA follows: TGCAGTGCTAGGCCTATGACAGGGGGCTATGAAAAACTGTTTTTT.

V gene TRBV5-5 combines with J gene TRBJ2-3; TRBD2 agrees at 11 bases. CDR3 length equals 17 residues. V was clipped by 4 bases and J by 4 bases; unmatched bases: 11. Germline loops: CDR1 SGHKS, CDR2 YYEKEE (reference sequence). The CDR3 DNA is TGTGCCAGCAGCCCAATCCCCGGGACTAGCGGCCCAGATACGCAGTATTTT. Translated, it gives CASSPIPGTSGPDTQYF.

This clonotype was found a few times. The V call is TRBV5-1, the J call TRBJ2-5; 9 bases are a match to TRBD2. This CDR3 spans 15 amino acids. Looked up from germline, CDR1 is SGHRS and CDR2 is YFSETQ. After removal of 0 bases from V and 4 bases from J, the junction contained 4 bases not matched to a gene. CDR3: CASSLGSGRTETQYF. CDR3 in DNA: TGCGCCAGCAGCTTGGGAAGCGGGAGGACAGAGACCCAGTACTTC. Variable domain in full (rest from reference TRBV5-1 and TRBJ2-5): KAGVTQTPRYLIKTRGQQVTLSCSPISGHRSVSWYQQTPGQGLQFLFEYFSETQRNKGNFPGRFSGRQFSNSRSEMNVSTLELGDSALYLCASSLGSGRTETQYFGPGTRLLVL.

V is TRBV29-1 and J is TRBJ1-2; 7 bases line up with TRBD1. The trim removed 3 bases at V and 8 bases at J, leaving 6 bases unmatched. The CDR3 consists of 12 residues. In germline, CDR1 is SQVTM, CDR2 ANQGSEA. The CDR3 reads CSVDSNRGGYTF. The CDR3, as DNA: TGCAGCGTTGATAGCAACAGGGGAGGCTACACCTTC.

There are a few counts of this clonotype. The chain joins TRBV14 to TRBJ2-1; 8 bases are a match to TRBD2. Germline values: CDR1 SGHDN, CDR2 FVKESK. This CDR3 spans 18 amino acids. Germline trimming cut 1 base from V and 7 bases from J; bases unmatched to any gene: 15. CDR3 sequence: CASSQVLTGLGPVNEQFF. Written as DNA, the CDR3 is TGTGCCAGCAGCCAAGTATTGACGGGACTAGGTCCGGTAAATGAGCAGTTCTTC.

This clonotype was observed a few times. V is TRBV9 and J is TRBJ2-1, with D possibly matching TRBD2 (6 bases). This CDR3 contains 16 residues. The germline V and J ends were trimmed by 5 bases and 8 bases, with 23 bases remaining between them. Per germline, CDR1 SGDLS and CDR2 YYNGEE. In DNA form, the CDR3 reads TGTGCCAGCAGTGCCAAGACTAGTCGGGATCGCGATGAGCAGTTCTTC. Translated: CASSAKTSRDRDEQFF.

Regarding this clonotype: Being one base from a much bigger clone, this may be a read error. The CDR3 nucleotides read TGCAGTGCTAGGTTAGCGGGGGGCGCTTGCAATGAGCAGTTCTTC. Translated, it gives CSARLAGGACNEQFF. The chain combines TRBV20-1 with TRBJ2-1; 10 bases map to TRBD2. The germline V gene encodes CDR1 DFQATT and CDR2 SNEGSKA (reference sequence). This CDR3 spans 15 amino acids. Trimming at V came to 3 bases and at J to 6 bases, leaving 8 bases not matched to a gene.

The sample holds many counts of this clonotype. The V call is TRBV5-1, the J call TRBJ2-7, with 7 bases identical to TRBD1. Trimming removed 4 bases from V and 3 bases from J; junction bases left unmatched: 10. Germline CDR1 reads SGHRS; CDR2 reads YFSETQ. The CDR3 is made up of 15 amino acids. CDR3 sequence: CASSLDPGQNYEQYF. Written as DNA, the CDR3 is TGCGCCAGCAGCCTAGACCCGGGACAGAACTACGAGCAGTACTTC. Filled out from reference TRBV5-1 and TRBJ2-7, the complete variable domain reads KAGVTQTPRYLIKTRGQQVTLSCSPISGHRSVSWYQQTPGQGLQFLFEYFSETQRNKGNFPGRFSGRQFSNSRSEMNVSTLELGDSALYLCASSLDPGQNYEQYFGPGTRLTVT.

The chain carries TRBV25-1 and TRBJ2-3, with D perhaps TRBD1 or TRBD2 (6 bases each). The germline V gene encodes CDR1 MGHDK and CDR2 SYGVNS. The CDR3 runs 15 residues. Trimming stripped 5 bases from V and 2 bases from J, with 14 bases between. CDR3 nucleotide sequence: TGTGCCAGCAGTAACGCTAGGGGGGCCACAGATACGCAGTATTTT. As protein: CASSNARGATDTQYF.

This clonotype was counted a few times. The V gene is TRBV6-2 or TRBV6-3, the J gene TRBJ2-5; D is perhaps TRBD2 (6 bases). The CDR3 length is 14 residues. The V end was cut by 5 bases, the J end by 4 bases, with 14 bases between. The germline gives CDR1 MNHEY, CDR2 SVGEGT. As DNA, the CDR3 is TGTGCCAGCAGTGCGAGACTAGGAGGAGAGACCCAGTACTTC. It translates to CASSARLGGETQYF.

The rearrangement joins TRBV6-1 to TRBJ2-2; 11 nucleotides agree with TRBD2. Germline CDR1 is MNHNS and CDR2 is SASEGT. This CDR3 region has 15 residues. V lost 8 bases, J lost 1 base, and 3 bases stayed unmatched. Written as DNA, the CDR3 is TGTGCCAGCCTAGGACTAGCGGGGAACACCGGGGAGCTGTTTTTT. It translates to CASLGLAGNTGELFF.

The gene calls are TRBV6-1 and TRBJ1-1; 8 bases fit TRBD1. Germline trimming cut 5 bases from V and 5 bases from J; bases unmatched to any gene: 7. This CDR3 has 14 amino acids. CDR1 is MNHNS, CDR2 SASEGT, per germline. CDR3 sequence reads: CASSSRGLCTEAFF. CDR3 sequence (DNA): TGTGCCAGCAGTAGCAGGGGGCTTTGTACTGAAGCTTTCTTT.

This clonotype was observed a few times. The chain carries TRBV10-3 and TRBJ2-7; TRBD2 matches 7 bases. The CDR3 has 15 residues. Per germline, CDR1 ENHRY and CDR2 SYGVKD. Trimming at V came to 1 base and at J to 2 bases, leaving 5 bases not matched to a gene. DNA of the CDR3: TGTGCCATCAGTGAGTGGGCTAGCGGAGCCTACGAGCAGTACTTC. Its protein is CAISEWASGAYEQYF.

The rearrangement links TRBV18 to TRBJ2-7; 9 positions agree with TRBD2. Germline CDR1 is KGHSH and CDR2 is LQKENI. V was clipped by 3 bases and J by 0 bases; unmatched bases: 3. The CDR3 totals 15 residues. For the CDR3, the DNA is TGTGCCAGCTCACCCGGGACTAGCAGCTCCTACGAGCAGTACTTC. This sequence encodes CASSPGTSSSYEQYF.

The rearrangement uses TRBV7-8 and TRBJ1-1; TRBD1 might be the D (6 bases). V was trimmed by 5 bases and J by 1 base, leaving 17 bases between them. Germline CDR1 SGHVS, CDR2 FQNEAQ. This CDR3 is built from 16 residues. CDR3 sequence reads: CASSPKADSWNTEAFF. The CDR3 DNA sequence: TGTGCCAGCAGCCCGAAAGCGGACAGCTGGAACACTGAAGCTTTCTTT.